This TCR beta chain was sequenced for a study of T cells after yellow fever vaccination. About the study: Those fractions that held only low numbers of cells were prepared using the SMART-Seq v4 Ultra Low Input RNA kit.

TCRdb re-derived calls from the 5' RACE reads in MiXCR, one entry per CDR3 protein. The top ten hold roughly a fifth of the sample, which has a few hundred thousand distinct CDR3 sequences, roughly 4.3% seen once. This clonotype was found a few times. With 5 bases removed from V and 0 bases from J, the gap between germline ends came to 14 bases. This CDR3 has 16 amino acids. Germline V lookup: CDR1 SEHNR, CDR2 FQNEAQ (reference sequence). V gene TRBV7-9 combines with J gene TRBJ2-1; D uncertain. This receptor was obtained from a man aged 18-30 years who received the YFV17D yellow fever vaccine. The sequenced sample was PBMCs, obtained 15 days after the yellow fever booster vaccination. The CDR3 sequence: CASSPPGISSYNEQFF. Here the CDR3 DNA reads TGTGCCAGCAGCCCGCCCGGCATCAGCTCCTACAATGAGCAGTTCTTC.